The source of this T cell receptor beta chain is a study of cytomegalovirus exposure and HLA in healthy donors. The CDR3 loop spans 11 amino acids. Germline CDR1 GTSNPN, CDR2 SVGIG (reference sequence). PCR was performed using 60 Vbeta and 13 Jbeta primers. TCRdb keeps only in-frame clones here, not all; method: immunoSEQ multiplex PCR. The repertoire holds just over 150,000 clones, with over 70% as singletons. This clonotype was sampled from a woman aged 25-40 years in good health and CMV-seronegative. This chain joins TRBV30 and TRBJ1-1, with D uncertain. The sequencing sample was made of PBMCs. The CDR3 region is CVGVLNTEAFF. The DNA of the CDR3 is TGTGTCGGGGTACTGAACACTGAAGCTTTCTTT.